These T cell receptor beta chains were read from a single sample in a study of blood T cells in healthy people across ages. MiXCR, run by TCRdb on the 5' RACE reads, gives a single entry per CDR3 protein. The table lists about 970,000 distinct CDR3 sequences, about 51% of them singletons, with about 20% in the top ten. Sequenced sample: blood. These receptors were collected from a woman aged 60-70 years in good health. Each CDR3 is given with its conserved first and last residue. Fields, in order: J gene, clone size, V gene, D gene, CDR3 protein, CDR3 DNA. A D gene is named only where the DNA matches it firmly. A clone size is listed for some rows: how often the clone was seen (once, few, many), or a class if it is expanded.

TRBJ2-1 few TRBV12-3/TRBV12-4 - CASSRLAGLTHNEQFF TGTGCCAGCAGTCGCCTCGCGGGACTGACCCACAATGAGCAGTTCTTC
TRBJ2-5 - TRBV9 TRBD1 CASSVAAGGTPRETQYF TGTGCCAGCAGCGTAGCCGCAGGGGGAACACCCAGGGAGACCCAGTACTTC
TRBJ2-3 - TRBV3-1 - CASSQGPPPTDTQYF TGTGCCAGCAGCCAAGGGCCCCCCCCCACAGATACGCAGTATTTT
TRBJ2-2 - TRBV4-3 TRBD2 CASSHPRRERTGELFF TGCGCCAGCAGCCACCCGAGGCGGGAGAGGACCGGGGAGCTGTTTTTT
TRBJ2-3 - TRBV5-1 - CASSQAGQLEDTQYF TGCGCCAGCAGCCAAGCAGGACAGCTGGAGGATACGCAGTATTTT
TRBJ2-7 - TRBV4-1 - CASSQDRATTYEQYF TGCGCCAGCAGCCAAGATCGCGCGACTACCTACGAGCAGTACTTC
TRBJ2-7 - TRBV11-3 - CASSLMAANEQYF TGTGCCAGCAGCTTAATGGCCGCTAACGAGCAGTACTTC
TRBJ2-3 - TRBV7-9 - CASTLGGGTDTQYF TGTGCCAGCACCCTCGGAGGGGGCACAGATACGCAGTATTTT
TRBJ2-5 - TRBV2 TRBD2 CASKLSGSRSETQYF TGTGCCAGCAAGCTTAGCGGGAGCCGCTCAGAGACCCAGTACTTC
TRBJ1-2 - TRBV7-2 - CASSLAGGAEGYTF TGTGCCAGCAGCTTAGCGGGGGGCGCGGAGGGCTACACCTTC
TRBJ2-6 - TRBV6-2/TRBV6-3 - CASRYDSSSGANVLTF TGTGCCAGCAGATATGACAGCAGCTCTGGGGCCAACGTCCTGACTTTC
TRBJ2-3 - TRBV3-1 TRBD2 CASSFVAGGSTDTQYF TGTGCCAGCAGCTTCGTAGCGGGAGGGAGCACAGATACGCAGTATTTT
TRBJ2-7 - TRBV5-1 - CASSAQQGSSYEQYF TGCGCCAGCAGCGCTCAGCAGGGGAGCTCCTACGAGCAGTACTTC
TRBJ2-7 - TRBV4-1 - CASSIGGGETYEQYF TGCGCCAGCAGCATAGGGGGGGGAGAGACCTACGAGCAGTACTTC
TRBJ2-3 - TRBV2 - CATAPSTDTQYF TGTGCCACGGCCCCTTCCACAGATACGCAGTATTTT
TRBJ2-7 - TRBV7-9 TRBD1 CASSLRLARDRSSYEQYF TGTGCCAGCAGCTTACGGTTAGCCCGGGACAGGAGCTCCTACGAGCAGTACTTC
TRBJ2-7 - TRBV5-6 TRBD2 CASSRLAGDSRVYNEQYF TGTGCCAGCAGCCGACTAGCGGGAGACTCTAGGGTCTACAATGAGCAGTACTTC
TRBJ1-2 - TRBV20-1 - CSATLYEGHYGYTF TGCAGTGCTACCCTATACGAGGGGCACTATGGCTACACCTTC
TRBJ1-4 - TRBV30 - CAGSRTNEKLFF TGTGCCGGGAGCAGGACTAATGAAAAACTGTTTTTT
TRBJ2-3 - TRBV2 - CASSEEGYTQYF TGTGCCAGCAGTGAAGAGGGGTATACGCAGTATTTT
TRBJ1-6 - TRBV20-1 TRBD1 CSARDLEGADGSPLHF TGCAGTGCTAGAGATCTGGAGGGGGCGGACGGTTCACCCCTCCACTTT
TRBJ2-5 - TRBV7-6 - CASSPTRLQTQYF TGTGCCAGCAGTCCAACCCGCCTCCAGACCCAGTACTTC
TRBJ2-3 - TRBV30 TRBD2 CAWSEGSGSGTDTQYF TGTGCCTGGAGTGAGGGTAGCGGGAGCGGGACAGATACGCAGTATTTT
TRBJ2-7 many TRBV7-2 - CASSQGGRKSSYEQYF TGTGCCAGCAGCCAGGGGGGCAGAAAGAGCTCCTACGAGCAGTACTTC
TRBJ2-7 many TRBV28 - CASSRPGAQSYEQYF TGTGCCAGCAGCCGCCCGGGGGCGCAGTCCTACGAGCAGTACTTC
TRBJ2-5 once TRBV24-1 TRBD1 CATSVGVTGEETQYF TGTGCCACCAGTGTAGGAGTAACAGGGGAAGAGACCCAGTACTTC
TRBJ2-3 - TRBV7-9 TRBD2 CASTGGALAGTQYF TGTGCCAGCACCGGAGGGGCCTTAGCGGGGACGCAGTATTTT
TRBJ1-2 - TRBV6-1 - CASSELAAYGYTF TGTGCCAGCAGTGAGTTGGCAGCCTATGGCTACACCTTC
TRBJ2-7 few TRBV10-3 - CAINAGGLSYEQYF TGTGCCATCAATGCCGGGGGTCTCTCCTACGAGCAGTACTTC
TRBJ2-5 - TRBV20-1 - CSAEAIQEAQYF TGCAGTGCGGAAGCCATTCAAGAGGCCCAGTACTTC
TRBJ1-4 - TRBV20-1 TRBD1 CSASLGTVNEKLFF TGCAGTGCTAGCCTCGGGACAGTGAATGAAAAACTGTTTTTT
TRBJ2-7 - TRBV21-1 - CALDLHGSDHYEQYF TGTGCCCTCGACCTTCATGGGTCTGACCACTACGAGCAGTACTTC
TRBJ2-3 - TRBV20-1 - CSAETSYANLGTDTQYF TGCAGTGCTGAAACTAGCTATGCGAATCTCGGCACAGATACGCAGTATTTT
TRBJ2-7 - TRBV28 - CASHGVRPTRQYF TGTGCCAGCCACGGAGTTCGCCCTACGAGGCAGTACTTC
TRBJ2-3 many TRBV7-2 - CASSFRTDTQYF TGTGCCAGCAGTTTTCGGACAGATACGCAGTATTTT
TRBJ2-3 once TRBV4-3 TRBD2 CASSQDPGSGIADTQYF TGCGCCAGCAGCCAAGATCCAGGTAGCGGGATCGCAGATACGCAGTATTTT
TRBJ2-3 - TRBV27 - CASSRTSNTDTQYF TGTGCCAGCAGTCGAACCTCCAACACAGATACGCAGTATTTT
TRBJ2-7 - TRBV4-2 - CASSQALIGPEVLAYEQYF TGTGCCAGCAGCCAAGCCCTAATCGGACCTGAGGTCTTAGCTTACGAGCAGTACTTC
TRBJ2-5 few TRBV29-1 - CSVEGLEQETQYF TGCAGCGTTGAAGGACTAGAGCAAGAGACCCAGTACTTC
TRBJ2-7 - TRBV7-2 - CASSIGGASYEQYF TGTGCCAGCAGCATTGGGGGAGCTTCCTACGAGCAGTACTTC
TRBJ1-2 - TRBV20-1 - CSARGADRERYGYTF TGCAGTGCTAGAGGGGCCGACAGAGAGAGATATGGCTACACCTTC
TRBJ2-4 - TRBV28 - CASSLSFLPSAKNIQYF TGTGCCAGCAGTTTATCCTTTCTCCCCAGTGCCAAAAACATTCAGTACTTC
TRBJ2-3 few TRBV29-1 - CSVVAVSSTDTQYF TGCAGCGTTGTCGCGGTCTCTAGCACAGATACGCAGTATTTT
TRBJ2-1 - TRBV4-1 - CASSQESQRQFF TGCGCCAGCAGCCAAGAGTCCCAGAGGCAGTTCTTC
TRBJ1-5 once TRBV6-6 TRBD1 CASSLGGQEVQPQHF TGTGCCAGCAGTCTCGGGGGACAGGAGGTTCAGCCCCAGCATTTT
TRBJ2-4 - TRBV20-1 TRBD1 CSAVTGGGNIQYF TGCAGTGCCGTAACAGGGGGCGGGAACATTCAGTACTTC
TRBJ2-5 few TRBV5-6 - CASSHGGNQETQYF TGTGCCAGCAGTCACGGGGGTAACCAAGAGACCCAGTACTTC
TRBJ1-4 - TRBV7-2 - CASSLDGGTNEKLFF TGTGCCAGCAGCTTAGACGGGGGCACTAATGAAAAACTGTTTTTT
TRBJ1-6 - TRBV2 - CASSETVNYNSPLHF TGTGCCAGCAGTGAGACAGTCAACTATAATTCACCCCTCCACTTT
TRBJ2-5 - TRBV7-8 - CASSQTGGRGTQYF TGTGCCAGCAGCCAGACAGGTGGTAGGGGGACCCAGTACTTC
TRBJ2-5 - TRBV12-3/TRBV12-4 TRBD2 CASNIGHSAGLYF TGTGCCAGCAACATCGGCCACTCAGCGGGACTGTACTTC
TRBJ2-7 - TRBV12-3/TRBV12-4 TRBD1 CASRRGTGQYEQYF TGTGCCAGCAGGAGGGGGACAGGGCAGTACGAGCAGTACTTC
TRBJ2-4 - TRBV11-2 - CASSLEGISINIQYF TGTGCCAGCAGCTTAGAGGGGATTAGTATAAACATTCAGTACTTC
TRBJ1-2 few TRBV7-9 - CASSHGLNYGYTF TGTGCCAGCAGCCACGGACTGAACTATGGCTACACCTTC